The rows below give T cell receptor beta chains drawn from one sample of a study of T-cell reconstitution after alpha-beta-depleted transplantation in children. TCRdb reprocessed the PCR reads with MiXCR, giving one entry per CDR3 protein. The sample lists under 450,000 distinct CDR3 sequences, around 15% occurring once. This specimen was PBMCs, mostly from graft donor cells, taken 360 days after TCRalphabeta/CD19-depleted stem cell transplant. These receptors all come from a boy less than two years old who had a stem cell transplant for Wiskott-Aldrich syndrome, so the T cells may come from the graft donor. CDR3s include the opening cysteine and the closing phenylalanine or tryptophan. The order of the fields is D gene, J gene, V gene, CDR3 length, clone size, CDR3 protein, CDR3 DNA. The D gene is left open where the match is weak. Size is stated for part of the rows, as once, few or many counts, or as a class when the clone is expanded.

d_call: TRBD1
j_call: TRBJ2-1
v_call: TRBV19
cdr3_length: 17
clone_size: -
cdr3_aa: CACSGQAVFYSYNEQFF
cdr3_nt: TGTGCCTGCTCGGGACAGGCGGTCTTTTACTCCTACAATGAGCAGTTCTTC

d_call: -
j_call: TRBJ2-1
v_call: TRBV4-2
cdr3_length: 17
clone_size: few
cdr3_aa: CASSQPTSGNIYNEQFF
cdr3_nt: TGTGCCAGCAGCCAACCAACTTCAGGGAATATCTACAATGAGCAGTTCTTC

d_call: -
j_call: TRBJ2-1
v_call: TRBV5-5
cdr3_length: 14
clone_size: few
cdr3_aa: CASSWTGGIREQFF
cdr3_nt: TGTGCCAGCAGCTGGACGGGCGGGATTAGGGAGCAGTTCTTC

d_call: -
j_call: TRBJ2-3
v_call: TRBV7-2
cdr3_length: 14
clone_size: few
cdr3_aa: CASSLAWGRDTQYF
cdr3_nt: TGTGCCAGCAGCTTAGCCTGGGGACGGGATACGCAGTATTTT

d_call: -
j_call: TRBJ2-4
v_call: TRBV15
cdr3_length: 13
clone_size: -
cdr3_aa: CATSRDIRGIQYF
cdr3_nt: TGTGCCACCAGCAGAGATATCCGAGGCATTCAGTACTTC

d_call: -
j_call: TRBJ2-7
v_call: TRBV9
cdr3_length: 16
clone_size: -
cdr3_aa: CASSVEGGPGLYEQYF
cdr3_nt: TGTGCCAGCAGCGTAGAAGGAGGGCCGGGACTTTACGAGCAGTACTTC

d_call: -
j_call: TRBJ2-3
v_call: TRBV27
cdr3_length: 16
clone_size: few
cdr3_aa: CASSALLKGGTDTQYF
cdr3_nt: TGTGCCAGCAGTGCCCTATTGAAGGGAGGCACAGATACGCAGTATTTT

d_call: -
j_call: TRBJ2-7
v_call: TRBV7-8
cdr3_length: 13
clone_size: -
cdr3_aa: CASSLVTGYEQYF
cdr3_nt: TGTGCCAGCAGCTTAGTAACAGGGTACGAGCAGTACTTC

d_call: -
j_call: TRBJ1-1
v_call: TRBV6-5
cdr3_length: 15
clone_size: few
cdr3_aa: CASSYSRGPNTEAFF
cdr3_nt: TGTGCCAGCAGTTACTCGAGGGGCCCGAACACTGAAGCTTTCTTT

d_call: -
j_call: TRBJ2-1
v_call: TRBV12-3/TRBV12-4
cdr3_length: 11
clone_size: many
cdr3_aa: CASSPGNEQFF
cdr3_nt: TGTGCCAGCAGCCCCGGGAATGAGCAGTTCTTC

d_call: TRBD1
j_call: TRBJ2-7
v_call: TRBV7-9
cdr3_length: 13
clone_size: few
cdr3_aa: CASSLKVGQGLYF
cdr3_nt: TGTGCCAGCAGCTTAAAGGTTGGACAGGGACTGTACTTC

d_call: -
j_call: TRBJ2-1
v_call: TRBV5-1
cdr3_length: 17
clone_size: -
cdr3_aa: CASSLMTGQSSYNEQFF
cdr3_nt: TGCGCCAGCAGCCTGATGACCGGGCAGAGCTCCTACAATGAGCAGTTCTTC

d_call: TRBD1
j_call: TRBJ1-1
v_call: TRBV24-1
cdr3_length: 14
clone_size: few
cdr3_aa: CATSATGTNTEAFF
cdr3_nt: TGTGCCACCAGTGCGACAGGGACGAACACTGAAGCTTTCTTT

d_call: TRBD2
j_call: TRBJ2-7
v_call: TRBV7-9
cdr3_length: 16
clone_size: -
cdr3_aa: CASSLLVASGSTEQYF
cdr3_nt: TGTGCCAGCAGCCTCTTAGTTGCTAGCGGGAGTACCGAGCAGTACTTC

d_call: TRBD1
j_call: TRBJ1-2
v_call: TRBV12-3/TRBV12-4
cdr3_length: 18
clone_size: few
cdr3_aa: CASSPRGTGGPLGYGYTF
cdr3_nt: TGTGCCAGCAGCCCACGTGGGACAGGGGGCCCCCTCGGCTATGGCTACACCTTC

d_call: TRBD2
j_call: TRBJ2-5
v_call: TRBV11-2
cdr3_length: 18
clone_size: -
cdr3_aa: CASSLVGTSGRAWQTQYF
cdr3_nt: TGTGCCAGCAGCTTAGTCGGGACTAGCGGGAGGGCCTGGCAGACCCAGTACTTC

d_call: -
j_call: TRBJ2-7
v_call: TRBV2
cdr3_length: 13
clone_size: -
cdr3_aa: CASSGYTLYEQYF
cdr3_nt: TGTGCCAGCAGCGGCTACACCCTCTACGAGCAGTACTTC

d_call: TRBD2
j_call: TRBJ2-1
v_call: TRBV4-1
cdr3_length: 22
clone_size: -
cdr3_aa: CASSKVSGQRAVLAGESNEQFF
cdr3_nt: TGCGCCAGCAGCAAAGTATCGGGACAGAGAGCGGTACTAGCGGGAGAAAGCAATGAGCAGTTCTTC